This T cell receptor beta chain was captured in a study of control samples from healthy donors and cancer patients. The protocol was immunoSEQ multiplex PCR, while the TCRdb copy is restricted to in-frame clones and leaves out a portion. Here the sample spans 100,000 or so clones, under 90% being singletons. Trimming cost V 4 bases and J 7 bases; bases outside gene matches: 6. This CDR3 is 13 amino acids long. Germline assignment: CDR1 MNHEY and CDR2 SVGAGI. The receptor's source is a woman aged 45-59 years in good health. Sequencing used blood. The chain links TRBV6-5 to TRBJ2-7; 8 bases agree with TRBD1. In DNA, the CDR3 is TGTGCCAGCAGTTCGGGACAGGATCCTGAGCAGTACTTC. Translating gives CASSSGQDPEQYF.